The 7 T cell receptor beta chains presented below share a single source sample, sequenced in a study of type 1 regulatory T cells. TCRdb itself ran the reads through MiXCR, one entry per CDR3 protein. The sample contains about 15,000 distinct CDR3 sequences, approximately 15% of which appear only once. These receptors have no identified antigens. Sequencing was carried out using cultured T cells, either the whole culture or a sorted T cell fraction (not recorded which). Source of these receptors: a human donor in good health.

This clonotype has just a few counts. The chain recombines TRBV5-1 with TRBJ2-2; tentatively, D is TRBD2 (5 bases). The germline V gene has CDR1 SGHRS and CDR2 YFSETQ. There are 13 residues in the CDR3. V was trimmed by 1 base and J by 5 bases, leaving 6 bases between them. CDR3 residues: CASSLTSTGELFF. The CDR3 region has the DNA TGCGCCAGCAGCTTGACTAGTACCGGGGAGCTGTTTTTT.

This clonotype showed up many times. This rearrangement joins TRBV30 to TRBJ2-5; 7 bases are a match to TRBD1. Trimming cost V 4 bases and J 4 bases; bases outside gene matches: 6. CDR1 is GTSNPN and CDR2 is SVGIG in the germline V gene (reference sequence). The CDR3 sequence is 13 residues long. The CDR3 loop is CAWKSQGVETQYF. The CDR3 DNA follows: TGTGCCTGGAAGTCCCAGGGGGTAGAGACCCAGTACTTC. Full variable domain (rest looked up from reference TRBV30 and TRBJ2-5): SQTIHQWPATLVQPVGSPLSLECTVEGTSNPNLYWYRQAAGRGLQLLFYSVGIGQISSEVPQNLSASRPQDRQFILSSKKLLLSDSGFYLCAWKSQGVETQYFGPGTRLLVL.

This clonotype was observed a handful of times. This chain uses TRBV29-1 with TRBJ1-1; D is perhaps TRBD1 (5 bases). The CDR3 covers 13 residues. Germline V gene sequence: CDR1 SQVTM, CDR2 ANQGSEA. V lost 3 bases, J lost 2 bases, and 10 bases lay in between. The DNA of the CDR3 is TGCAGCGTTGATTCAGGGTCTAACACTGAAGCTTTCTTT. It codes for CSVDSGSNTEAFF. The entire variable domain, with the rest obtained from reference TRBV29-1 and TRBJ1-1, is as follows: SAVISQKPSRDICQRGTSLTIQCQVDSQVTMMFWYRQQPGQSLTLIATANQGSEATYESGFVIDKFPISRPNLTFSTLTVSNMSPEDSSIYLCSVDSGSNTEAFFGQGTRLTVV.

V is TRBV15 and J is TRBJ1-5; D call uncertain. The CDR3 consists of 13 residues. Germline assignment: CDR1 LNHNV and CDR2 YYDKDF (reference sequence). V shed 4 bases and J shed 5 bases, with 9 bases lying between them. In nucleotides, the CDR3 is TGTGCCACCAGCACCTTCCCGGATCAGCCCCAGCATTTT. This gives the protein CATSTFPDQPQHF.

The table lists this clonotype with many counts. The chain is built from TRBV2 and TRBJ2-2, with D perhaps matching TRBD1 (6 bases). The CDR3 length is 14 residues. V was trimmed by 5 bases and J by 4 bases, leaving 11 bases between them. Germline loops: CDR1 SNHLY, CDR2 FYNNEI. CDR3 protein: CASSSGTSTGELFF. The CDR3 DNA reads as TGTGCCAGCAGTTCTGGGACATCCACCGGGGAGCTGTTTTTT.

The V call is TRBV20-1, the J call TRBJ2-7; the D gene is possibly TRBD2 (5 bases). Trimming removed 6 bases at V and 2 bases at J, with 11 bases between. The CDR3 length is 12 residues. Germline-derived CDR1 and CDR2 are DFQATT and SNEGSKA (reference sequence). CDR3 in DNA: TGCAGTGCCCAAGCGGACGCCTACGAGCAGTACTTC. Its translation is CSAQADAYEQYF.

In its sample, this clonotype was seen many times. The DNA for the CDR3 is TGTGCCAGTAGTATACGGGGCTTCCTCAATGAGCAGTTCTTC. Translation: CASSIRGFLNEQFF. The chain links TRBV19 to TRBJ2-1; D might be TRBD1 or TRBD2, each matching 5 bases. This CDR3 spans 14 amino acids. Germline V gene lookup returns CDR1 LNHDA and CDR2 SQIVND (reference sequence). Trimming took 2 bases from V and 6 from J, leaving 11 bases between them.